This T cell receptor (beta chain) was captured in a study of T-cell memory formation after mild COVID-19. Remarks on this clonotype: At one of its ends the junction is not consistent with the germline gene, which may arise from a read error.

CDR1 SEHNR and CDR2 FQNEAQ come from the germline V gene (reference sequence). This CDR3 contains 11 residues. One entry per CDR3 protein, called by TCRdb with MiXCR from the 5' RACE reads. This table has about 88,000 distinct CDR3 sequences, around 25% appearing once. The gene calls are TRBV7-9 and TRBJ1-1, with D tentatively TRBD1 (5 bases). The sequence was collected from a man younger than 35 who had mild COVID-19 (a few samples of this study predate the infection). Cell type and time point are not known. The sample taken for sequencing was PBMCs or a T cell subset sorted from them (not recorded which). CDR3 DNA sequence: TGTGCCAGCAGCGTGGGACCGAATCCACTTTTT. This sequence encodes CASSVGPNPLF.